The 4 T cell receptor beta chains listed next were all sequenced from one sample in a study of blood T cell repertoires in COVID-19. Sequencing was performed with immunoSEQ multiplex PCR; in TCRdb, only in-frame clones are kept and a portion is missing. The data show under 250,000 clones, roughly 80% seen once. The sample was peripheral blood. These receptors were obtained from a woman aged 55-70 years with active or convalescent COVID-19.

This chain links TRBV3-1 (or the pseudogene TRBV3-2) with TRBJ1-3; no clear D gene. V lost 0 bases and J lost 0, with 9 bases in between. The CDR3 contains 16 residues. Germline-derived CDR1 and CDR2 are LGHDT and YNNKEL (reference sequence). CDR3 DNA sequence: TGTGCCAGCAGCCAAGATTCGGGGTACTCTGGAAACACCATATATTTT. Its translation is CASSQDSGYSGNTIYF.

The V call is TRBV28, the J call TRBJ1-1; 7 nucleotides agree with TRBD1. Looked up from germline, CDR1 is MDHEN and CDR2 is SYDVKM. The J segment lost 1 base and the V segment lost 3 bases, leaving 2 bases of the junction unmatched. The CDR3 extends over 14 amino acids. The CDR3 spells CASSLGQRNTEAFF. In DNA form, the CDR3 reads TGTGCCAGCAGTTTGGGACAGCGGAACACTGAAGCTTTCTTT.

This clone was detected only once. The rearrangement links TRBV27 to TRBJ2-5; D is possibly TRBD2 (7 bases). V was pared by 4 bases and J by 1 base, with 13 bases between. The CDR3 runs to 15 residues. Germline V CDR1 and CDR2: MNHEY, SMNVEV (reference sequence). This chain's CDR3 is CASSWGGGLQETQYF. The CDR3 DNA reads TGTGCCAGCAGTTGGGGCGGGGGCCTCCAAGAGACCCAGTACTTC.

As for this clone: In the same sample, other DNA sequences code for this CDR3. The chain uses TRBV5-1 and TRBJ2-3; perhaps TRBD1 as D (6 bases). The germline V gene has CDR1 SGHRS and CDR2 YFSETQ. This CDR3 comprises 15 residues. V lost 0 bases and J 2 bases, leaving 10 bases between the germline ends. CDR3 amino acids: CASSLAGQPTDTQYF. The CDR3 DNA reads TGCGCCAGCAGCTTGGCCGGACAGCCCACAGATACGCAGTATTTT.